What follows describes a single T cell receptor (beta chain). This clone has just a few counts. Its antigen has not been determined. Per-nucleotide qualities are absent, and no much larger clonotype sits a single base away. The data are from a study of beta chain features in type 1 diabetes (dated by TCRdb to 2016 to 2018). Background on the whole study: Mean age, gender distribution, total cell number and subset yield were not different between patients and healthy donors. A total of 90 million to 120 million sorted cells were examined across all samples, and a strong correlation was observed between cell number per subset and RNA yield. The study compared TCRB repertoires of sorted circulating CD4+ T cell subsets between recently diagnosed type 1 diabetes patients and matched healthy donors. Regulatory and stem cell-like memory subsets were obtained from only 8 patients and roughly eight healthy donors, while naive and central memory subsets were obtained from all 30 or so donors.

From each donor, a single peripheral blood sample of about 116 mL on average was drawn into heparinised tubes. A BD FACSAria II was used to sort naive, central memory, regulatory and stem cell-like memory CD4+ T cells with a panel that included CD45RO, CCR7, CD25, CD127, CD95 and CD27. Purity was above 95% for every sorted population. Right away, PBMCs were isolated by Lymphoprep density gradient centrifugation and were stained directly, with no culture step. So that batch effects would be minimized, each experiment stained and sorted samples in pairs, pairing one healthy donor with one patient. On the study overall, not on this receptor specifically: Sequencing cDNA rather than genomic DNA could over-represent highly expressing activated cells, although activation and CD3 levels did not differ between groups. Shorter templates might be favored by PCR, yet because patient and control samples were amplified and corrected together, any such skew would affect both groups equally. Because the HLA sub-analyses included only small numbers of individuals, any influence of HLA type on TCRB rearrangement was left unresolved. In all four CD4+ subsets, TCRB CDR3 length was moderately but significantly shorter in type 1 diabetes patients. The naive, central memory and regulatory TCRB repertoires appeared to resemble one another more closely among patients than among healthy donors. At VDJ recombination sites, patients with type 1 diabetes made fewer insertions and deleted more nucleotides, a pattern implying thymic rearrangement abnormalities.

The germline V and J ends show losses of 0 bases and 8 bases respectively, and no gene match explains 6 bases of the junction. Spanning cysteine to phenylalanine, the CDR3 consists of 15 amino acids. The kept DNA is CDR3 alone, 45 bases in frame from the first base. The germline V gene (reference sequence) supplies CDR1 SEHNR and CDR2 FQNEAQ. The entire isolated RNA was reverse transcribed using the High Capacity cDNA Reverse Transcription Kit, and thus expressed TCRB transcripts were sequenced. Deep immunoSEQ sequencing was performed on naive, central memory and regulatory T cell samples, with an average of roughly 3.3 million total reads per sample. Sorted cells were lysed in RLT buffer, and RNA was extracted using DNase-treated RNeasy Micro or Mini kits according to cell number. To prevent cross-contamination, every cell subset was processed on its own, while patient and healthy donor samples were processed together. The immunoSEQ multiplex PCR was used to amplify TCRB sequences from cDNA, yielding 87-bp fragments that span the CDR3 region. The amplicons were sequenced using the Illumina HiSeq platform. As for how the authors treated the data: Synthetic template baselines were used to correct PCR bias computationally, reads within Hamming distance 2 were collapsed, and singletons that could not be merged were discarded. Reads were aligned to IMGT to assign V, D and J genes, CDR3 length, and insertions or deletions at six rearrangement sites. Within each subset, clonotype counts were normalized to sorted cell number, after which true diversity and Gini coefficients were computed with the tcR R package. The overlap coefficient, calculated on TCRB nucleotide sequences, was used to quantify repertoire sharing. As a proxy for the pre-selection repertoire, out-of-frame TCRB sequences from naive cells were analyzed. Drawn from immuneACCESS, this table holds only the in-frame rearrangements with V and J called that TCRdb kept. Clones are partly lost; checked studies trace under half to an unresolved V gene and leave the rest unexplained. V and J calls plus clone size are reproduced from that table; the DNA served to infer D and trimming. Counted in this sample were some 640,000 clones; around an eighth of them appeared once. Roughly 0.04% of the sample belongs to the ten largest clones.

Sequencing was performed on naive CD4+ T cells from blood. Read against the paper, the sample's cell subset or site label means: true naive CD4+ T cells. The rearrangement joined TRBV7-9 to TRBJ1-2, with TRBD1 identical over 10 junction bases. This TCR derives from a man between 18 and 29 years old with type 1 diabetes. The DNA sequence reads TGTGCCAGCAGCTTAGCAGGGGACAGGGGTGACGGCTACACCTTC. Its protein reads: CASSLAGDRGDGYTF.